The 20 T cell receptor beta chains listed next were all sequenced from one sample in a study of cytomegalovirus exposure and HLA in healthy donors. With 60 Vbeta and 13 Jbeta primers, the PCR was carried out. This table comes from immunoSEQ multiplex PCR, and its TCRdb copy is limited to in-frame clones, with some not included. The table shows about 200,000 clones, with roughly 90% occurring only once. Sequencing input: PBMCs. Every receptor here comes from a woman aged 25 to 39 in good health and CMV-seronegative.

The V call is TRBV6-1, the J call TRBJ2-7; 8 nucleotides match TRBD1. J was trimmed by 7 bases and V by 6 bases; bases with no gene match: 14. The CDR3 is made up of 15 amino acids. Germline V CDR1 and CDR2: MNHNS, SASEGT. CDR3 sequence reads: CASSPMDRAVSEQYF. CDR3 coding DNA: TGTGCCAGCAGCCCGATGGACAGGGCAGTGAGTGAGCAGTACTTC.

The table lists this clone with a count of one. J is TRBJ2-5 and V is TRBV11-3; D gene unclear. This CDR3 contains 14 residues. Looked up from germline, CDR1 is SGHNT and CDR2 is YENEEA. Trimming stripped 1 base from V and 5 bases from J, with 11 bases between. The CDR3 spells CASSLGGTRETQYF. CDR3 in DNA: TGTGCCAGCAGCTTAGGCGGTACGAGGGAGACCCAGTACTTC.

The genes are TRBV5-8 and TRBJ2-3; 14 bases are shared with TRBD2. With V trimmed by 3 bases and J by 3 bases, 6 bases remained unmatched. Germline V gene sequence: CDR1 SGHTS, CDR2 YDEGEE. The CDR3 is 17 amino acids. For the CDR3, the DNA is TGTGCCAGCAGCTCAGGACTAGCGGGAGGACTAACAGATACGCAGTATTTT. It specifies CASSSGLAGGLTDTQYF.

The CDR3 DNA sequence: TGTGCCAGCAGCCAAGGGGCCGGTCGGGGGGCGGGGGTAGAGCAGTACTTC. Translating it yields CASSQGAGRGAGVEQYF. This chain joins TRBV4-2 and TRBJ2-7, with TRBD2 as a possible D gene (7 bases). Trimming took 1 base from V and 7 from J, leaving 23 bases between them. Germline V gene data show CDR1 as LGHNA and CDR2 as YNFKEQ. The CDR3 extends over 17 amino acids.

V and J are TRBV9 and TRBJ2-1, with 10 bases lining up with TRBD2. The CDR3 consists of 15 residues. V dropped 4 bases and J dropped 4; count of bases not matched to a gene: 5. Per germline, CDR1 SGDLS and CDR2 YYNGEE. The CDR3 here is CASSQAGGSYNEQFF. The CDR3 DNA is TGTGCCAGCAGCCAAGCGGGAGGGAGTTACAATGAGCAGTTCTTC.

J is TRBJ1-5 and V is TRBV4-2; possibly TRBD1 for D (6 bases). CDR1 is LGHNA and CDR2 is YNFKEQ in the germline V gene. V dropped 0 bases and J dropped 6 bases, with 21 bases sitting between them. The CDR3 has 18 residues. The DNA for the CDR3 is TGTGCCAGCAGCCAAGAACTACTCCAATGGGGGGGGGCTCAGCCCCAGCATTTT. Translated: CASSQELLQWGGAQPQHF.

The chain is built from TRBV18 and TRBJ1-2, with 8 bases lining up with TRBD1. This CDR3 is built from 13 residues. Losses at the gene ends were 3 bases for V and 3 bases for J; bases not matched to a gene: 0. The germline gives CDR1 KGHSH, CDR2 LQKENI. CDR3 DNA sequence: TGTGCCAGCTCACCGGGACAGGACTATGGCTACACCTTC. It codes for CASSPGQDYGYTF.

The J gene is TRBJ2-7, the V gene TRBV6-6; 7 nucleotides agree with TRBD1. This CDR3 is built from 15 residues. V trimming: 6 bases; J trimming: 8 bases; junction bases outside the gene matches: 16. The germline V gene encodes CDR1 MNHNY and CDR2 SVGAGI (reference sequence). The CDR3 DNA is TGTGCCAGCAGCACAGTGAGGGGGCCTACCACTCAGCAGTACTTC. As protein: CASSTVRGPTTQQYF.

The chain employs TRBV5-6 and TRBJ1-3; no clear D gene. The CDR3 has 12 amino acids. The V gene lost 0 bases and the J gene lost 6 bases, with 4 bases spanning the gap. The V gene's germline CDR1 is SGHDT and CDR2 YYEEEE. The DNA of the CDR3 is TGTGCCAGCAGCTTGGGGGCAAACACCATATATTTT. Translating it yields CASSLGANTIYF.

The chain has TRBV12-5 and TRBJ2-7; TRBD2 agrees at 8 bases. There are 16 residues in the CDR3. Trimming took 0 bases from V and 2 from J; bases not matched to a gene: 6. From germline, CDR1 is LGHNT and CDR2 FRNRAP. The CDR3 DNA is TGTGCTAGTGGTTTGGTACTGGGCGGGAGGCCCTACGAGCAGTACTTC. This sequence encodes CASGLVLGGRPYEQYF.

The chain links TRBV5-4 to TRBJ2-5; D gene uncertain. There are 12 residues in the CDR3. CDR1 is SGHNT and CDR2 is YYREEE in the germline V gene (reference sequence). V lost 0 bases, J lost 5 bases, and 5 bases lay in between. This CDR3 is CASSLAGETQYF. The CDR3, as DNA: TGTGCCAGCAGCTTGGCCGGGGAGACCCAGTACTTC. Together with reference TRBV5-4 and TRBJ2-5, the CDR3 gives the full variable domain: ETGVTQSPTHLIKTRGQQVTLRCSSQSGHNTVSWYQQALGQGPQFIFQYYREEENGRGNFPPRFSGLQFPNYSSELNVNALELDDSALYLCASSLAGETQYFGPGTRLLVL.

J is TRBJ2-1 and V is TRBV28; D not certain. The CDR3 is 14 amino acids. Germline values: CDR1 MDHEN, CDR2 SYDVKM. V was pared by 3 bases and J by 4 bases, with 10 bases between. CDR3 in amino acids: CASSFGLEYNEQFF. The CDR3 DNA sequence: TGTGCCAGCAGTTTCGGCCTAGAATACAATGAGCAGTTCTTC. Full variable domain (missing parts from reference TRBV28 and TRBJ2-1): DVKVTQSSRYLVKRTGEKVFLECVQDMDHENMFWYRQDPGLGLRLIYFSYDVKMKEKGDIPEGYSVSREKKERFSLILESASTNQTSMYLCASSFGLEYNEQFFGPGTRLTVL.

The genes are TRBV30 and TRBJ2-2; the D gene is possibly TRBD1 (6 bases). Germline CDR1 and CDR2: GTSNPN and SVGIG (reference sequence). Trimming left V 2 bases short and J 7 bases short, with 20 bases between. This CDR3 is built from 16 residues. CDR3 amino acids: CAWSYGVWDTYGELFF. In DNA, the CDR3 is TGTGCCTGGAGTTATGGGGTATGGGACACCTACGGGGAGCTGTTTTTT.

The chain links TRBV15 to TRBJ2-6; the D gene is possibly TRBD1 (5 bases). Germline V gene sequence: CDR1 LNHNV, CDR2 YYDKDF (reference sequence). V lost 0 bases and J 13 bases, leaving 10 bases between the germline ends. The CDR3 runs 13 residues. The CDR3 coding sequence is TGTGCCACCAGCAGAGAGGGTAACAGGGTCCTGACTTTC. Encoded protein: CATSREGNRVLTF.

The rearrangement links TRBV29-1 to TRBJ2-3, with a possible D match to TRBD2 (5 bases). This CDR3 spans 12 amino acids. The V and J ends lost 2 bases and 4 bases respectively, with 7 bases between them. Per the germline V gene, CDR1 is SQVTM and CDR2 is ANQGSEA. The CDR3 region has the DNA TGCAGCGTTGAAAGTAGCGCAGATACGCAGTATTTT. Its protein product is CSVESSADTQYF.

V gene TRBV27 combines with J gene TRBJ1-1, with a possible D match to TRBD1 (5 bases). Trimming took off 0 bases at V and 4 bases at J, with 6 bases between the two ends. CDR1 is MNHEY, CDR2 SMNVEV, per germline (reference sequence). The CDR3 totals 13 residues. This CDR3 reads CASSLSGGTEAFF. CDR3 in DNA: TGTGCCAGCAGTTTATCGGGGGGCACTGAAGCTTTCTTT.

The chain links TRBV5-1 to TRBJ2-7; the D gene is possibly TRBD2 (5 bases). Germline loops: CDR1 SGHRS, CDR2 YFSETQ. With 1 base removed from V and 0 bases from J, the gap between germline ends came to 17 bases. The CDR3 extends over 17 amino acids. As DNA, the CDR3 is TGCGCCAGCAGCTTGAGGTCGTTGGGGAGTAGCTCCTACGAGCAGTACTTC. It yields the protein CASSLRSLGSSSYEQYF.

The chain has TRBV19 and TRBJ2-7, with a possible D match to TRBD1 (6 bases). Germline CDR1 reads LNHDA; CDR2 reads SQIVND (reference sequence). Trimming took off 3 bases at V and 4 bases at J, with 16 bases between the two ends. This CDR3 is 15 amino acids long. The CDR3, as DNA: TGTGCCAGTAGTATGAGTTCAGGGGCTCCGTACGAGCAGTACTTC. Protein sequence: CASSMSSGAPYEQYF. The whole variable domain, remainder taken from reference TRBV19 and TRBJ2-7, is DGGITQSPKYLFRKEGQNVTLSCEQNLNHDAMYWYRQDPGQGLRLIYYSQIVNDFQKGDIAEGYSVSREKKESFPLTVTSAQKNPTAFYLCASSMSSGAPYEQYFGPGTRLTVT.

This clone has more than one count but fewer than ten. DNA of the CDR3: TGCGCCAGCAGCTTGTTGGGAGTCTCCTACAATGAGCAGTTCTTC. This codes for CASSLLGVSYNEQFF. The chain recombines TRBV5-1 with TRBJ2-1, with a possible D match to TRBD2 (5 bases). Trimming pared 1 base from V and 0 bases from J, leaving 8 bases between. The germline CDR1 and CDR2 sequences are SGHRS and YFSETQ. CDR3 size: 15 residues. Based on the CDR3 plus reference TRBV5-1 and TRBJ2-1, the full variable domain is KAGVTQTPRYLIKTRGQQVTLSCSPISGHRSVSWYQQTPGQGLQFLFEYFSETQRNKGNFPGRFSGRQFSNSRSEMNVSTLELGDSALYLCASSLLGVSYNEQFFGPGTRLTVL.

V gene TRBV28 combines with J gene TRBJ2-5, with TRBD2 identical over 7 bases. The CDR3 totals 16 residues. The V and J ends lost 5 bases and 2 bases, in that order; junction bases with no gene match: 11. Germline CDR1 is MDHEN and CDR2 is SYDVKM. The DNA of the CDR3 is TGTGCCAGCAGTCCGGGTGGAGGGAGGGCACAAGAGACCCAGTACTTC. It specifies CASSPGGGRAQETQYF.